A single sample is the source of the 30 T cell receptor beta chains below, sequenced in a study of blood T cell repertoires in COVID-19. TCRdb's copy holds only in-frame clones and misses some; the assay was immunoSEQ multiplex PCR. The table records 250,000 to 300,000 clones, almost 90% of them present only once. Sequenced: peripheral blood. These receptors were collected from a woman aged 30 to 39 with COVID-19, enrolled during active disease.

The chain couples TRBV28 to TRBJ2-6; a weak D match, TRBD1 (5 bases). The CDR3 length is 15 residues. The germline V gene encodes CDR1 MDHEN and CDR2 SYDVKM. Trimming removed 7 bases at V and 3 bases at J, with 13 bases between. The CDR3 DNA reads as TGTGCCAGCACCCTAGGGGTCAGTGGGGCCAACGTCCTGACTTTC. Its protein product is CASTLGVSGANVLTF.

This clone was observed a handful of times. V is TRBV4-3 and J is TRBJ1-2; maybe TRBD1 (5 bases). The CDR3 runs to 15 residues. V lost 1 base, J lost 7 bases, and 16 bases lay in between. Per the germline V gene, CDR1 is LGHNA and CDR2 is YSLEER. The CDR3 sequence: CASSQVGPGQSGYTF. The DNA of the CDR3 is TGCGCCAGCAGCCAAGTAGGACCAGGGCAGAGTGGCTACACCTTC.

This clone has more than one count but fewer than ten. Written as DNA, the CDR3 is TGTGCCAGCAGCAGAGACAGGGCGGCGGGGCAGCCCCAGCATTTT. This gives the protein CASSRDRAAGQPQHF. This chain joins TRBV6-5 and TRBJ1-5; 7 bases map to TRBD1. CDR1 and CDR2 (germline): MNHEY, SVGAGI. V trimming: 6 bases; J trimming: 7 bases; junction bases outside the gene matches: 12. The CDR3 loop spans 15 amino acids.

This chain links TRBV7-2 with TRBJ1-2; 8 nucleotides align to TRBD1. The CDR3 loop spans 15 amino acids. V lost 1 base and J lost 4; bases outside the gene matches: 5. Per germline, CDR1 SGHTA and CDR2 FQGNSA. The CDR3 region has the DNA TGTGCCAGCAGCTTAGATACTGGGACAGGCTATGGCTACACCTTC. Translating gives CASSLDTGTGYGYTF.

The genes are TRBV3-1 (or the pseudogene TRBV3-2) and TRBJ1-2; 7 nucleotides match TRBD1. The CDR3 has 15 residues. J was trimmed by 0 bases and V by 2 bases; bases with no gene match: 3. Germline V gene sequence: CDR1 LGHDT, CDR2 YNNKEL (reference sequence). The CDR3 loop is CASSQLGTANYGYTF. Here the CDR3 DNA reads TGTGCCAGCAGCCAACTCGGGACAGCTAACTATGGCTACACCTTC.

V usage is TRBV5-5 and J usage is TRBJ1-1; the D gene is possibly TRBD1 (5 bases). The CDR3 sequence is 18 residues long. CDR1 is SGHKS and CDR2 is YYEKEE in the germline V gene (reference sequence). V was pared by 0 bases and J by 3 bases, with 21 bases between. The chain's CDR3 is CASSLAPRQSLLDTEAFF. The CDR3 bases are TGTGCCAGCAGCTTGGCTCCCAGACAGAGCCTATTGGACACTGAAGCTTTCTTT.

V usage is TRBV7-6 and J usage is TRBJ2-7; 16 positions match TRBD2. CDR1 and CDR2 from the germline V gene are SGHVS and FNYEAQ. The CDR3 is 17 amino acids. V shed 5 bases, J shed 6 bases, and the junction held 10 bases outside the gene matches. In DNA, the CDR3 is TGTGCCAGCAGCGTCGGGACTAGCGGGAGGGCCAGAGGCGAGCAGTACTTC. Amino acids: CASSVGTSGRARGEQYF. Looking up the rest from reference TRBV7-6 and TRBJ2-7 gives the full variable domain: GAGVSQSPRYKVTKRGQDVALRCDPISGHVSLYWYRQALGQGPEFLTYFNYEAQQDKSGLPNDRFSAERPEGSISTLTIQRTEQRDSAMYRCASSVGTSGRARGEQYFGPGTRLTVT.

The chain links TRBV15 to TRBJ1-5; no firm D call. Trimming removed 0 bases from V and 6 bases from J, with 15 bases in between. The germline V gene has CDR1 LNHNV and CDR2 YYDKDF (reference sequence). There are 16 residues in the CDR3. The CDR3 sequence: CATSRDPLGAGQPQHF. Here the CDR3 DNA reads TGTGCCACCAGCAGAGACCCCTTGGGTGCGGGTCAGCCCCAGCATTTT.

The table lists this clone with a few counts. Here the CDR3 DNA reads TGTGCCAGTACGCCCGGGACTAGCGCTCAAGAGACCCAGTACTTC. This codes for CASTPGTSAQETQYF. This chain connects TRBV7-6 to TRBJ2-5; 10 bases agree with TRBD2. Per the germline V gene, CDR1 is SGHVS and CDR2 is FNYEAQ. The CDR3 has 15 residues. Germline trimming cut 9 bases from V and 2 bases from J; bases unmatched to any gene: 9.

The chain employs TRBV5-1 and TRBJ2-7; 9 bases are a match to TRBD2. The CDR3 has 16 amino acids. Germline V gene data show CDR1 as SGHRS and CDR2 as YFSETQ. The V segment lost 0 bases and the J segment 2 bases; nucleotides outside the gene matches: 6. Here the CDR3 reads CASSLVEAGGPYEQYF. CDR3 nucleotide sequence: TGCGCCAGCAGCTTGGTGGAAGCGGGAGGACCCTACGAGCAGTACTTC.

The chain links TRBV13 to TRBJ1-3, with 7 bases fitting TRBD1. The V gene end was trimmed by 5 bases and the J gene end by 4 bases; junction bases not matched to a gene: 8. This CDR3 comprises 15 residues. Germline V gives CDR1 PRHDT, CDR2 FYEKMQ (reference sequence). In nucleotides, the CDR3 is TGTGCCAGCAGCGTACAGGGGACGGGCGGAAACACCATATATTTT. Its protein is CASSVQGTGGNTIYF.

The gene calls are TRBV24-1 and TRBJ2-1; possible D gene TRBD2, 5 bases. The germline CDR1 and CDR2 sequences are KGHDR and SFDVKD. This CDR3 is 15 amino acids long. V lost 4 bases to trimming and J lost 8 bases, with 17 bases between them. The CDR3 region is CATSDVLERRDEQFF. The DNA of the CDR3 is TGTGCCACCAGTGACGTACTAGAGAGGCGCGATGAGCAGTTCTTC.

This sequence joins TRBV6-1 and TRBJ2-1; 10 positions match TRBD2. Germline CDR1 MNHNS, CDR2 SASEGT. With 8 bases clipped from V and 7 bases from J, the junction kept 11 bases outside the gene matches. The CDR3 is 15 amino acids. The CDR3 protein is CASQASGRALNEQFF. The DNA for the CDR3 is TGTGCCAGCCAGGCAAGCGGGAGGGCGTTGAATGAGCAGTTCTTC.

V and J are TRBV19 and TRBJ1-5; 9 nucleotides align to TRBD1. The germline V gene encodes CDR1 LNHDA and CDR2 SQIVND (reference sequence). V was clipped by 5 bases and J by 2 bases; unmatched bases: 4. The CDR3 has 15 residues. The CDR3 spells CASSPRDRGNQPQHF. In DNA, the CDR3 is TGTGCCAGTAGTCCTCGGGACAGGGGCAATCAGCCCCAGCATTTT.

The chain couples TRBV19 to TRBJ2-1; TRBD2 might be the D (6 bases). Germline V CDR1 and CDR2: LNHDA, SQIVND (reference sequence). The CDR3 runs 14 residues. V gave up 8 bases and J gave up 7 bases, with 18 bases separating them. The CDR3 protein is CASRSMASANEQFF. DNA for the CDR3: TGTGCCAGTCGGTCCATGGCTAGCGCTAATGAGCAGTTCTTC.

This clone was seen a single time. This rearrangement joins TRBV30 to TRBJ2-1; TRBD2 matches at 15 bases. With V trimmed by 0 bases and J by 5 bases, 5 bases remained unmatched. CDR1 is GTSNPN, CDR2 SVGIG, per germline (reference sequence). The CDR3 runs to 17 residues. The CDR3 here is CAWSVRWTSGRDNEQFF. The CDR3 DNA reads TGTGCCTGGAGTGTACGGTGGACTAGCGGGAGGGACAATGAGCAGTTCTTC.

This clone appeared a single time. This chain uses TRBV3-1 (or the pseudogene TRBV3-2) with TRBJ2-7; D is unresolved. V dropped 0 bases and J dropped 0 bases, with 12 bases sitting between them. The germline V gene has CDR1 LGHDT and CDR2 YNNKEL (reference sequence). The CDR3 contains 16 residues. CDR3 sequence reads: CASSQDMAVSSYEQYF. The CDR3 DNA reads TGTGCCAGCAGCCAAGATATGGCGGTAAGCTCCTACGAGCAGTACTTC.

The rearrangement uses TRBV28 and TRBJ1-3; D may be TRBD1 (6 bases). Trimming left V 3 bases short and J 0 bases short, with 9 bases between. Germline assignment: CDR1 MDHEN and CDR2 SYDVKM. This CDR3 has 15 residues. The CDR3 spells CASSLTGSSGNTIYF. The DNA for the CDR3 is TGTGCCAGCAGTTTGACAGGAAGCTCTGGAAACACCATATATTTT.

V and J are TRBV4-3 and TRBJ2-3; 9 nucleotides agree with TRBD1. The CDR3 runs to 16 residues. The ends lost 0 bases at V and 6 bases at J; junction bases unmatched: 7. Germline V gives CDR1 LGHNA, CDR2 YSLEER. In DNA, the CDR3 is TGCGCCAGCAGCCAAGACGGGGACAGGGTGCGGGATACGCAGTATTTT. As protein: CASSQDGDRVRDTQYF.

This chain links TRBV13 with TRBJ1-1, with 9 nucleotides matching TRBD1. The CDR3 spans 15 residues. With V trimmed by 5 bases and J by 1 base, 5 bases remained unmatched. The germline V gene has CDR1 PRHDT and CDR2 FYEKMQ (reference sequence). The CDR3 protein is CASSARQGGNTEAFF. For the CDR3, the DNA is TGTGCCAGCAGCGCCCGACAGGGGGGGAACACTGAAGCTTTCTTT.

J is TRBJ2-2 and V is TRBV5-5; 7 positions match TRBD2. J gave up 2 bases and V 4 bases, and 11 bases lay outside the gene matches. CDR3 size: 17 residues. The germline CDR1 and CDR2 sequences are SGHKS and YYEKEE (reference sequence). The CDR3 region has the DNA TGTGCCAGCAGCCTCCGTGGCGGGGGAACCAACACCGGGGAGCTGTTTTTT. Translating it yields CASSLRGGGTNTGELFF.

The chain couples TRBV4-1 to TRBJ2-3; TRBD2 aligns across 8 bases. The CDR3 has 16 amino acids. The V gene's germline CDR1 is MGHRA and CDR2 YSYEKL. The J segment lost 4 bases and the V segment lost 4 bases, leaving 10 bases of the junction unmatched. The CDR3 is CASSPLMSGRADTQYF. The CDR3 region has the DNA TGCGCCAGCAGCCCCCTGATGAGCGGGAGAGCAGATACGCAGTATTTT.

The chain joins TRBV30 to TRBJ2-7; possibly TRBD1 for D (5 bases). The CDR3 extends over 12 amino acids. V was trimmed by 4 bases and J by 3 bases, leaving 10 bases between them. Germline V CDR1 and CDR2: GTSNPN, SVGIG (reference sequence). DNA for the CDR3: TGTGCCTGGACCCGTCAGGGCTACGAGCAGTACTTC. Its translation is CAWTRQGYEQYF.

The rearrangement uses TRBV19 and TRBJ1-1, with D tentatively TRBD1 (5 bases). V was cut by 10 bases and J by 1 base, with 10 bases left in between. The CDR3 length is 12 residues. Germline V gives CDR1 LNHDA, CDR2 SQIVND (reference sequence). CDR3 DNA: TGTGCCACGGGGGGGAAGAACACTGAAGCTTTCTTT. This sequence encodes CATGGKNTEAFF.

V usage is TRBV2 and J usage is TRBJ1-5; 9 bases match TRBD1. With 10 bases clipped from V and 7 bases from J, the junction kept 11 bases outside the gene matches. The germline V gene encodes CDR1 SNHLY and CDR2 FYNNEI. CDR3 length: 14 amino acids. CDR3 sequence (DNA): TGTGCCACACGAGGGACAGGGATGGGACAGCCCCAGCATTTT. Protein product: CATRGTGMGQPQHF. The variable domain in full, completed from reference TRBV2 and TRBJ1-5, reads EPEVTQTPSHQVTQMGQEVILRCVPISNHLYFYWYRQILGQKVEFLVSFYNNEISEKSEIFDDQFSVERPDGSNFTLKIRSTKLEDSAMYFCATRGTGMGQPQHFGDGTRLSIL.

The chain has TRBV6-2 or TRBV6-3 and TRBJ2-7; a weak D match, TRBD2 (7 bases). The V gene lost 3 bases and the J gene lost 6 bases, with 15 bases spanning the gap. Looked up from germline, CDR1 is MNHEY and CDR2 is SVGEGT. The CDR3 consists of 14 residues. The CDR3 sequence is CASSYAAGGLEQYF. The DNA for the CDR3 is TGTGCCAGCAGTTATGCGGCCGGGGGGCTCGAGCAGTACTTC.

CDR3 nucleotides: TGCGCCAGCCGACAGGGAAATAATTCACCCCTCCACTTT. Residues: CASRQGNNSPLHF. The V gene is TRBV4-3, the J gene TRBJ1-6, with TRBD1 matching 7 bases. The ends lost 8 bases at V and 5 bases at J; junction bases unmatched: 3. Per the germline V gene, CDR1 is LGHNA and CDR2 is YSLEER. The CDR3 has 13 residues.

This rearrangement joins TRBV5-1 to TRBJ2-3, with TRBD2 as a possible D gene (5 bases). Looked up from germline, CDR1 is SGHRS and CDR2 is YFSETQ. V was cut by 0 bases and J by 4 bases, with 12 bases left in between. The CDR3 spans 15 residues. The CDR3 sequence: CASSLALRRPDTQYF. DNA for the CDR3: TGCGCCAGCAGCTTGGCGCTAAGGAGGCCAGATACGCAGTATTTT.

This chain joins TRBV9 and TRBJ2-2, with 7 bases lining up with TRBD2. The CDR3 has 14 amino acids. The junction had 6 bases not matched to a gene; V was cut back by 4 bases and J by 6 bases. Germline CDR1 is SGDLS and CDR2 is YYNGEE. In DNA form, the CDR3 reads TGTGCCAGCAGCCCACTAGCGAGGTCCGGGGAGCTGTTTTTT. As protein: CASSPLARSGELFF.

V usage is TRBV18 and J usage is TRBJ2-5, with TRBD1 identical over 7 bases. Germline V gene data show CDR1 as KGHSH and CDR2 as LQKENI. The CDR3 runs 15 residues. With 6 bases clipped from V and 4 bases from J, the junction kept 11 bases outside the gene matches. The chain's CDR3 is CASSPLRGIRETQYF. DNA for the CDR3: TGTGCCAGCTCGCCGCTCAGGGGGATTAGAGAGACCCAGTACTTC.